The rows below give T cell receptor beta chains drawn from one sample of a study of shared clonotypes between healthy human individuals. Only in-frame clones appear in the TCRdb table, and some are missing; sequencing was by immunoSEQ multiplex PCR. The sample holds some 1,600,000 clones, around 98% seen once. The material sequenced was naive CD4+ T cells sorted from blood. All receptors come from a young man in good health. The CDR3 runs from the conserved cysteine through the conserved F or W. Each record gives: J gene, D gene, V gene, CDR3 DNA, CDR3 protein. A D gene is named only where the DNA matches it firmly.

j_gene: TRBJ1-2
d_gene: NA
v_gene: TRBV11-2
CDR3nt: TGTGCCAGCAGCTTCCGGCAGGGAAATGGCTACACCTTC
CDR3aa: CASSFRQGNGYTF

j_gene: TRBJ2-2
d_gene: TRBD1
v_gene: TRBV4-2
CDR3nt: TGTGCCAGCAGCCTTGGACAGGGAAGTACCGGGGAGCTGTTTTTT
CDR3aa: CASSLGQGSTGELFF

j_gene: TRBJ2-5
d_gene: NA
v_gene: TRBV21-1
CDR3nt: TGTGCCAGCAGCAAATGGGGGCGACAGGAAGAGACCCAGTACTTC
CDR3aa: CASSKWGRQEETQYF

j_gene: TRBJ2-2
d_gene: NA
v_gene: TRBV15
CDR3nt: TGTGCCACCAGCAGGACACTCACCGGGGAGCTGTTTTTT
CDR3aa: CATSRTLTGELFF

j_gene: TRBJ2-7
d_gene: TRBD2
v_gene: TRBV5-6
CDR3nt: TGTGCCAGCAGCCGCGCCGAGGGCGGGAGGGCCGACGAGCAGTACTTC
CDR3aa: CASSRAEGGRADEQYF

j_gene: TRBJ2-5
d_gene: NA
v_gene: TRBV7-6
CDR3nt: TGTGCCAGCAGCTTATCTGGGAGCGGGCAAGAGACCCAGTACTTC
CDR3aa: CASSLSGSGQETQYF

j_gene: TRBJ2-7
d_gene: TRBD1
v_gene: TRBV19
CDR3nt: TGTGCCAGTAGTATAGGGACAGGCGTCTCCTACGAGCAGTACTTC
CDR3aa: CASSIGTGVSYEQYF

j_gene: TRBJ2-7
d_gene: TRBD1
v_gene: TRBV5-1
CDR3nt: TGCGCCAGCAGCTTGCATCCGGGGACAGAACCACACTCCTACGAGCAGTACTTC
CDR3aa: CASSLHPGTEPHSYEQYF

j_gene: TRBJ2-5
d_gene: NA
v_gene: TRBV2
CDR3nt: TGTGCCAGCAGTGGGACTGCCCCGGAGTACTTC
CDR3aa: CASSGTAPEYF

j_gene: TRBJ1-1
d_gene: TRBD1
v_gene: TRBV10-3
CDR3nt: TGTGCCATCAGTGAGGGAAAGGGGGCGAACACTGAAGCTTTCTTT
CDR3aa: CAISEGKGANTEAFF

j_gene: TRBJ1-2
d_gene: TRBD1
v_gene: TRBV6-5
CDR3nt: TGTGCCAGCAATCCCCTCGGGACAGGGTCGACTGGCTACACCTTC
CDR3aa: CASNPLGTGSTGYTF

j_gene: TRBJ2-1
d_gene: TRBD1
v_gene: TRBV2
CDR3nt: TGTGCCAGCAGCGACGGGGACAGGGACTCTGACAATGAGCAGTTCTTC
CDR3aa: CASSDGDRDSDNEQFF

j_gene: TRBJ2-7
d_gene: NA
v_gene: TRBV5-1
CDR3nt: TGCGCCAGCAGCGTCCAGGGGACTAACGAGCAGTACTTC
CDR3aa: CASSVQGTNEQYF

j_gene: TRBJ2-7
d_gene: TRBD2
v_gene: TRBV6-6
CDR3nt: TGTGCCAGCAGCTGGACTAGCGGGATCTACGAGCAGTACTTC
CDR3aa: CASSWTSGIYEQYF

j_gene: TRBJ1-1
d_gene: TRBD1
v_gene: TRBV28
CDR3nt: TGTGCCAGCAGTTTCGTCAGGGGGGGCGCGACTGAAGCTTTCTTT
CDR3aa: CASSFVRGGATEAFF